These 19 T cell receptor beta chains came from one sample sequenced in a study of cytomegalovirus exposure and HLA in healthy donors. Primers included in the PCR were 60 Vbeta and 13 Jbeta primers. The repertoire was sequenced with immunoSEQ multiplex PCR; TCRdb's copy has only in-frame clones and lacks some. The repertoire holds tens of thousands of clones, with more than 70% as singletons. The material sequenced was PBMCs. Receptors were obtained from a woman in her 30s in good health and CMV-seronegative.

This rearrangement joins TRBV28 to TRBJ1-6; tentative D call: TRBD1 (5 bases). The V end was cut by 6 bases, the J end by 10 bases, with 13 bases between. The CDR3 length is 13 residues. Germline V gene sequence: CDR1 MDHEN, CDR2 SYDVKM. The CDR3 DNA follows: TGTGCCAGCAGCAGGGCTTCGGACTCACCCCTCCACTTT. Protein product: CASSRASDSPLHF.

This clone was detected only a few times. The chain has TRBV29-1 and TRBJ1-5; 9 nucleotides align to TRBD1. The CDR3 consists of 15 residues. Germline-derived CDR1 and CDR2 are SQVTM and ANQGSEA. Unmatched junction bases numbered 6, after V lost 5 bases and J lost 1 base. CDR3 bases: TGCAGCGTTCTCACGGACAGGGGAAGCAATCAGCCCCAGCATTTT. It is translated as CSVLTDRGSNQPQHF.

Only a few counts were recorded for this clone. J is TRBJ1-4 and V is TRBV25-1; 7 bases agree with TRBD1. The CDR3 runs to 14 residues. The V gene end was trimmed by 5 bases and the J gene end by 8 bases; junction bases not matched to a gene: 8. Germline CDR1 MGHDK, CDR2 SYGVNS. CDR3 amino acids: CASSSPQGGEKLFF. In DNA form, the CDR3 reads TGTGCCAGCAGTTCCCCCCAGGGGGGAGAAAAACTGTTTTTT.

The rearrangement joins TRBV5-4 to TRBJ2-3, with 15 bases that match TRBD2. The J segment lost 5 bases and the V segment lost 4 bases, leaving 14 bases of the junction unmatched. The length of the CDR3 is 19 residues. Germline CDR1 SGHNT, CDR2 YYREEE (reference sequence). CDR3 amino acids: CASSGGTSGRPPGVDTQYF. The DNA of the CDR3 is TGTGCCAGCAGCGGAGGGACTAGCGGGAGGCCCCCAGGGGTAGATACGCAGTATTTT.

This clone showed up just once. The rearrangement uses TRBV29-1 and TRBJ1-2; 7 bases line up with TRBD1. From germline, CDR1 is SQVTM and CDR2 ANQGSEA. The CDR3 totals 14 residues. Trimming cost V 7 bases and J 4 bases; bases outside gene matches: 12. CDR3 in DNA: TGCAGCGCCACGAAACAGGGGATGGGCTATGGCTACACCTTC. Residues: CSATKQGMGYGYTF. Using reference TRBV29-1 and TRBJ1-2 for the parts outside the CDR3, the full variable domain is SAVISQKPSRDICQRGTSLTIQCQVDSQVTMMFWYRQQPGQSLTLIATANQGSEATYESGFVIDKFPISRPNLTFSTLTVSNMSPEDSSIYLCSATKQGMGYGYTFGSGTRLTVV.

This clone has just one count. The rearrangement joins TRBV9 to TRBJ2-3; 13 nucleotides line up with TRBD2. In germline, CDR1 is SGDLS, CDR2 YYNGEE. The trim removed 4 bases at V and 8 bases at J, leaving 7 bases unmatched. This CDR3 spans 15 amino acids. CDR3 loop: CASSTGLAGVGTQYF. CDR3 in DNA: TGTGCCAGCAGCACCGGACTAGCGGGAGTGGGTACGCAGTATTTT.

Only a few counts were recorded for this clone. CDR3 DNA: TGCAGCGTTGATTTTCGACAGGGGTCGTACTATGGCTACACCTTC. Amino acids: CSVDFRQGSYYGYTF. J is TRBJ1-2 and V is TRBV29-1; 8 nucleotides match TRBD1. The trim removed 3 bases at V and 3 bases at J, leaving 9 bases unmatched. The CDR3 contains 15 residues. Germline lookup yields CDR1 SQVTM and CDR2 ANQGSEA.

The V and J genes are TRBV27 and TRBJ2-5; 7 nucleotides align to TRBD1. The CDR3 runs to 14 residues. V shed 6 bases and J 2 bases; nucleotides not matched to a gene: 6. Germline loops: CDR1 MNHEY, CDR2 SMNVEV (reference sequence). CDR3 amino acids: CASSLDRLQETQYF. The CDR3 DNA follows: TGTGCCAGCAGCCTGGACAGGCTTCAAGAGACCCAGTACTTC.

The chain uses TRBV2 and TRBJ2-2, with 8 positions matching TRBD2. This CDR3 contains 15 residues. Germline trimming cut 7 bases from V and 0 bases from J; bases unmatched to any gene: 4. Germline V gene sequence: CDR1 SNHLY, CDR2 FYNNEI. CDR3 loop: CASKLAGTNTGELFF. DNA of the CDR3: TGTGCCAGCAAGTTAGCGGGGACGAACACCGGGGAGCTGTTTTTT.

CDR3 sequence reads: CASSFPGTGGQGEYF. CDR3 nucleotide sequence: TGCGCCAGCAGCTTCCCCGGGACAGGGGGCCAGGGCGAGTACTTC. The V and J genes are TRBV5-1 and TRBJ2-7; TRBD1 agrees at 12 bases. CDR3 length: 15 amino acids. V dropped 2 bases and J dropped 11; count of bases not matched to a gene: 11. CDR1 and CDR2 from the germline V gene are SGHRS and YFSETQ.

The chain has TRBV6-1 and TRBJ1-1, with 8 positions matching TRBD1. This CDR3 comprises 15 residues. CDR1 and CDR2 (germline): MNHNS, SASEGT. The V gene end was trimmed by 3 bases and the J gene end by 1 base; junction bases not matched to a gene: 4. The CDR3 DNA reads as TGTGCCAGCAGTGAGTTCGGGACAGGGAACACTGAAGCTTTCTTT. It translates to CASSEFGTGNTEAFF.

A single count supports this clone. This chain joins TRBV27 and TRBJ2-7; 10 bases agree with TRBD1. J lost 4 bases, V lost 6 bases, and 6 bases had no gene match. CDR3 size: 14 residues. CDR1 is MNHEY, CDR2 SMNVEV, per germline (reference sequence). The chain's CDR3 is CASRARDRGYEQYF. CDR3 nucleotides: TGTGCCAGCAGGGCACGGGACAGGGGTTACGAGCAGTACTTC.

Comments on this clone: This same CDR3 is encoded by further DNA sequences in the sample. This chain connects TRBV30 to TRBJ1-1, with D uncertain. V was cut by 4 bases and J by 5 bases, with 5 bases left in between. Germline lookup yields CDR1 GTSNPN and CDR2 SVGIG (reference sequence). The CDR3 consists of 10 residues. The DNA for the CDR3 is TGTGCCTGGATTGAGACTGAAGCTTTCTTT. Amino acid sequence: CAWIETEAFF. Supplemented by reference TRBV30 and TRBJ1-1, the full variable domain reads SQTIHQWPATLVQPVGSPLSLECTVEGTSNPNLYWYRQAAGRGLQLLFYSVGIGQISSEVPQNLSASRPQDRQFILSSKKLLLSDSGFYLCAWIETEAFFGQGTRLTVV.

This rearrangement joins TRBV11-3 to TRBJ2-2, with D possibly being TRBD1 (5 bases). Trimming removed 5 bases from V and 3 bases from J, with 13 bases in between. Germline V lookup: CDR1 SGHNT, CDR2 YENEEA. This CDR3 is built from 15 residues. CDR3 sequence reads: CASSPKQGYTGELFF. As DNA, the CDR3 is TGTGCCAGCAGCCCGAAGCAGGGCTACACCGGGGAGCTGTTTTTT. Full variable domain (outside the CDR3, taken from reference TRBV11-3 and TRBJ2-2): EAGVVQSPRYKIIEKKQPVAFWCNPISGHNTLYWYLQNLGQGPELLIRYENEEAVDDSQLPKDRFSAERLKGVDSTLKIQPAELGDSAVYLCASSPKQGYTGELFFGEGSRLTVL.

The V call is TRBV11-3, the J call TRBJ2-5, with 7 bases fitting TRBD1. The germline V gene encodes CDR1 SGHNT and CDR2 YENEEA. Trimming took 5 bases from V and 4 from J; bases not matched to a gene: 7. The CDR3 covers 14 residues. CDR3 in amino acids: CASSARQGTETQYF. The CDR3 bases are TGTGCCAGCAGCGCCCGACAGGGAACAGAGACCCAGTACTTC.

The V and J genes are TRBV7-2 and TRBJ2-5, with TRBD1 matching over 8 bases. J lost 10 bases, V lost 3 bases, and 4 bases had no gene match. The CDR3 loop spans 12 amino acids. Germline CDR1 is SGHTA and CDR2 is FQGNSA. DNA of the CDR3: TGTGCCAGCAGCTTCGAAGGGACAGGCCAGTACTTC. It encodes CASSFEGTGQYF.

The chain is built from TRBV5-1 and TRBJ2-5; 8 bases are shared with TRBD2. Losses at the gene ends were 0 bases for V and 1 base for J; bases not matched to a gene: 8. CDR1 and CDR2 (germline): SGHRS, YFSETQ. This CDR3 region has 17 residues. The CDR3 spells CASSLATSTSVQETQYF. The CDR3 DNA is TGCGCCAGCAGCTTGGCTACCTCGACTAGCGTCCAAGAGACCCAGTACTTC. Full variable domain (missing parts from reference TRBV5-1 and TRBJ2-5): KAGVTQTPRYLIKTRGQQVTLSCSPISGHRSVSWYQQTPGQGLQFLFEYFSETQRNKGNFPGRFSGRQFSNSRSEMNVSTLELGDSALYLCASSLATSTSVQETQYFGPGTRLLVL.

The chain joins TRBV5-1 to TRBJ2-5; the D gene is possibly TRBD2 (5 bases). CDR1 is SGHRS, CDR2 YFSETQ, per germline. There are 13 residues in the CDR3. The germline V and J ends were trimmed by 1 base and 4 bases, with 8 bases remaining between them. For the CDR3, the DNA is TGCGCCAGCAGCTTGCGGAGGATAGAGACCCAGTACTTC. Its protein is CASSLRRIETQYF.

The rearrangement joins TRBV6-1 to TRBJ2-3; the match to TRBD2 covers 8 bases. Looked up from germline, CDR1 is MNHNS and CDR2 is SASEGT. J was trimmed by 2 bases and V by 4 bases; bases with no gene match: 2. The CDR3 totals 14 residues. CDR3 loop: CASSAGGHTDTQYF. CDR3 nucleotide sequence: TGTGCCAGCAGTGCGGGAGGGCACACAGATACGCAGTATTTT.